Reported below is one T cell receptor (beta chain). The method was immunoSEQ multiplex PCR; TCRdb's version includes in-frame clones alone and lacks a portion of them. The repertoire consists of 200,000 to 300,000 clones, with about 82% occurring once and the leading ten covering roughly 4.6%. This sample is part of a study of blood T cell repertoires in COVID-19. This TCR was sampled from a man aged 45-60 years with COVID-19, enrolled during active disease. The sequenced sample consisted of peripheral blood.

The CDR3 here is CASSGQTGTNTEAFF. CDR3 nucleotide sequence: TGTGCCAGCAGCGGCCAGACAGGGACGAACACTGAAGCTTTCTTT. The genes are TRBV7-2 and TRBJ1-1, with TRBD1 matching over 7 bases. CDR3 length equals 15 residues. The germline CDR1 and CDR2 sequences are SGHTA and FQGNSA. J was trimmed by 1 base and V by 5 bases; bases with no gene match: 7. Complete variable domain (other parts from reference TRBV7-2 and TRBJ1-1): GAGVSQSPSNKVTEKGKDVELRCDPISGHTALYWYRQSLGQGLEFLIYFQGNSAPDKSGLPSDRFSAERTGGSVSTLTIQRTQQEDSAVYLCASSGQTGTNTEAFFGQGTRLTVV.